The 11 T cell receptor beta chains presented below share a single source sample, sequenced in a study of cytomegalovirus exposure and HLA in healthy donors. Profiled with immunoSEQ multiplex PCR; TCRdb holds only in-frame clones, not every one. The table includes more than 95,000 clones, around 94% detected once. The sequencing sample was made of PBMCs. These receptors were collected from a woman aged 18-29 years in good health and CMV-seronegative.

This clone was counted a single time. The chain carries TRBV9 and TRBJ2-6; 9 nucleotides align to TRBD1. This CDR3 spans 16 amino acids. The V segment lost 6 bases and the J segment 0 bases; nucleotides outside the gene matches: 4. Germline lookup yields CDR1 SGDLS and CDR2 YYNGEE. CDR3 DNA: TGTGCCAGCACCGGGACAGGGAACTCTGGGGCCAACGTCCTGACTTTC. This encodes CASTGTGNSGANVLTF. Using reference TRBV9 and TRBJ2-6 for the parts outside the CDR3, the full variable domain is DSGVTQTPKHLITATGQRVTLRCSPRSGDLSVYWYQQSLDQGLQFLIQYYNGEERAKGNILERFSAQQFPDLHSELNLSSLELGDSALYFCASTGTGNSGANVLTFGAGSRLTVL.

The chain employs TRBV28 and TRBJ2-7; tentatively, D is TRBD2 (6 bases). With 1 base removed from V and 6 bases from J, the gap between germline ends came to 16 bases. Germline CDR1 is MDHEN and CDR2 is SYDVKM. CDR3 length: 15 residues. The CDR3 sequence: CASSLSYSREVEQYF. Here the CDR3 DNA reads TGTGCCAGCAGTTTATCTTACTCCAGGGAGGTCGAGCAGTACTTC.

The table lists this clone with a few counts. This chain joins TRBV25-1 and TRBJ2-7; D is unclear. The CDR3 has 13 residues. Trimming shortened V by 2 bases and J by 3 bases, and 8 bases separated the two germline ends. Germline CDR1 and CDR2: MGHDK and SYGVNS. The CDR3 DNA sequence: TGTGCCAGCAGTGAAGGGCCCGGCTACGAGCAGTACTTC. Protein: CASSEGPGYEQYF.

V gene TRBV5-1 combines with J gene TRBJ1-4, with 8 positions matching TRBD1. Germline CDR1 SGHRS, CDR2 YFSETQ. The CDR3 has 15 amino acids. V was clipped by 3 bases and J by 8 bases; unmatched bases: 9. CDR3 bases: TGCGCCAGCAGCTCCGGACAGGGTTGGGGGGAAAAACTGTTTTTT. Protein product: CASSSGQGWGEKLFF.

The CDR3 reads CASSFAGGRSTDTQYF. CDR3 sequence (DNA): TGTGCCAGCAGCTTTGCGGGGGGACGGTCGACAGATACGCAGTATTTT. The chain combines TRBV7-3 with TRBJ2-3; TRBD2 matches at 8 bases. The CDR3 runs 16 residues. CDR1 and CDR2 from the germline V gene are SGHTA and FQGTGA. Trimming took 3 bases from V and 3 from J; bases not matched to a gene: 8. Supplemented by reference TRBV7-3 and TRBJ2-3, the full variable domain reads GAGVSQTPSNKVTEKGKYVELRCDPISGHTALYWYRQSLGQGPEFLIYFQGTGAADDSGLPNDRFFAVRPEGSVSTLKIQRTERGDSAVYLCASSFAGGRSTDTQYFGPGTRLTVL.

V is TRBV28 and J is TRBJ2-6, with D possibly being TRBD1 (5 bases). V was cut by 6 bases and J by 0 bases, with 9 bases left in between. The CDR3 is made up of 15 amino acids. The germline gives CDR1 MDHEN, CDR2 SYDVKM. CDR3 region: CASRQGLSGANVLTF. The CDR3 bases are TGTGCCAGCAGGCAGGGCCTCTCTGGGGCCAACGTCCTGACTTTC.

The chain links TRBV19 to TRBJ1-3; TRBD1 is a possible D gene (5 bases). The CDR3 runs 14 residues. V lost 3 bases and J lost 0, with 6 bases in between. Germline assignment: CDR1 LNHDA and CDR2 SQIVND (reference sequence). Here the CDR3 DNA reads TGTGCCAGTAGTATGGACAACTCTGGAAACACCATATATTTT. As protein: CASSMDNSGNTIYF.

V and J are TRBV28 and TRBJ2-3; D gene unclear. CDR3 length: 15 amino acids. V lost 6 bases to trimming and J lost 0 bases, with 13 bases between them. Per the germline V gene, CDR1 is MDHEN and CDR2 is SYDVKM. The CDR3 region is CASRLPDTSTDTQYF. For the CDR3, the DNA is TGTGCCAGCAGATTACCTGATACTAGCACAGATACGCAGTATTTT.

This rearrangement joins TRBV4-1 to TRBJ1-4; no definite D call. Deletions cut 1 base from V and 8 bases from J, with 14 bases between. The CDR3 length is 15 residues. Germline CDR1 MGHRA, CDR2 YSYEKL. The CDR3 DNA is TGCGCCAGCAGCCAAGCCAGAAGCGCCTTCGAAAAACTGTTTTTT. Translation gives CASSQARSAFEKLFF.

The gene calls are TRBV28 and TRBJ2-7; D perhaps matches TRBD1 (6 bases). This CDR3 contains 15 residues. Germline loops: CDR1 MDHEN, CDR2 SYDVKM. V dropped 6 bases and J dropped 2 bases, with 17 bases sitting between them. The CDR3 region has the DNA TGTGCCAGCAGCCAATCCGGACAGCTCACCTACGAGCAGTACTTC. Translating gives CASSQSGQLTYEQYF.

The gene calls are TRBV7-2 and TRBJ2-7; TRBD2 might be the D (5 bases). Trimming left V 5 bases short and J 6 bases short, with 8 bases between. This CDR3 has 11 residues. Germline V lookup: CDR1 SGHTA, CDR2 FQGNSA. The CDR3 DNA reads as TGTGCCAGCAGCCCCCGGGGCGAGCAGTACTTC. This translates into CASSPRGEQYF. The full variable domain, in which reference TRBV7-2 and TRBJ2-7 provide the parts outside the CDR3, is GAGVSQSPSNKVTEKGKDVELRCDPISGHTALYWYRQSLGQGLEFLIYFQGNSAPDKSGLPSDRFSAERTGGSVSTLTIQRTQQEDSAVYLCASSPRGEQYFGPGTRLTVT.